What follows is one TCR beta chain and its context. The sample originates from a study of T-cell reconstitution after alpha-beta-depleted transplantation in children. Using unique molecular identifiers, the investigators prepared the TCRbeta library. MiXCR was run by TCRdb on the PCR reads, yielding one entry per CDR3 protein. The table has 300,000 to 400,000 distinct CDR3 sequences, approximately 12% seen once; the top ten hold over 3.5%. The CDR3 runs to 17 residues. The V and J ends lost 1 base and 5 bases, in that order; junction bases with no gene match: 8. Looked up from germline, CDR1 is KGHSH and CDR2 is LQKENI.

The sequence derives from a human donor who donated a stem cell graft to a child with Fanconi anemia. This material consisted of PBMCs, taken from the stem cell graft. The V and J genes are TRBV18 and TRBJ2-5, with 12 bases that match TRBD2. CDR3 amino acids: CASSPLGLAGSGETQYF. The CDR3 DNA sequence: TGTGCCAGCTCACCACTAGGACTAGCGGGATCCGGTGAGACCCAGTACTTC.